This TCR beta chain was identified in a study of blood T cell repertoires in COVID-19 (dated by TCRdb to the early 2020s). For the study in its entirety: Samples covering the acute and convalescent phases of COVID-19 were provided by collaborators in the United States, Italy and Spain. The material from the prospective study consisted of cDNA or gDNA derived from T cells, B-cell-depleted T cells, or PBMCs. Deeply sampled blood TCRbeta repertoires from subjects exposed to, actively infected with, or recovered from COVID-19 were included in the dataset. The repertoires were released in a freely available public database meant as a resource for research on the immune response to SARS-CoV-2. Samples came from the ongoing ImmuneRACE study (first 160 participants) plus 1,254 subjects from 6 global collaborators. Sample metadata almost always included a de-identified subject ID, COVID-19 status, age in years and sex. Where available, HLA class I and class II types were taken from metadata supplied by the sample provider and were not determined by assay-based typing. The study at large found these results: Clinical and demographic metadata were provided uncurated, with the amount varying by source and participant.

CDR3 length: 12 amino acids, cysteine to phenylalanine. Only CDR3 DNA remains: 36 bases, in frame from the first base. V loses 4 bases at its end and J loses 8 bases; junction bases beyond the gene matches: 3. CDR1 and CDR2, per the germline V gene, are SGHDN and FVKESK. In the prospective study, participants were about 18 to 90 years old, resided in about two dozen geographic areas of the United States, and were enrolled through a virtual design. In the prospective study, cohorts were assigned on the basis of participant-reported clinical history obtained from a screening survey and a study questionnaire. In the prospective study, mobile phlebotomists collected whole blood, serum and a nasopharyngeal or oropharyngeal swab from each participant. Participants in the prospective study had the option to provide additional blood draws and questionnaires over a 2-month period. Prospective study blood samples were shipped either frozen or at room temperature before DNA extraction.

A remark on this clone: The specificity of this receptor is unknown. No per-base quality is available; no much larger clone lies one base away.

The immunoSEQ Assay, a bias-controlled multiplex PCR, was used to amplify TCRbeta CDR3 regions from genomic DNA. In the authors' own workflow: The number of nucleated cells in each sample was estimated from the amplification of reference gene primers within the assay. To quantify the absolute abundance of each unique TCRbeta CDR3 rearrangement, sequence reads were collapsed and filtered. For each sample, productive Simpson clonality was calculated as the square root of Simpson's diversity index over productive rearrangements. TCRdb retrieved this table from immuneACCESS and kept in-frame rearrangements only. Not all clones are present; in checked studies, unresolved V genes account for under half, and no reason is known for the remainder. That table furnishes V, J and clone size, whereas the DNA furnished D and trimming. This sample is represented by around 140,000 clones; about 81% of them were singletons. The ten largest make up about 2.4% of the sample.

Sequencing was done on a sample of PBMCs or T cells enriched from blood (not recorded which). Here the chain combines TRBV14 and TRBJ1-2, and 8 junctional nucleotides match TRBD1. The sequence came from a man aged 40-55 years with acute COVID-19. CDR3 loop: CASSLTGDGYTF. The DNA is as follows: TGTGCCAGCAGCCTGACAGGGGACGGCTACACCTTC.